What follows are 7 T cell receptor beta chains derived from one specimen sequenced in a study of T cell clonality in common variable immunodeficiency. Profiling relied on immunoSEQ multiplex PCR, and the TCRdb table lists in-frame clones only, not all of them. The sample includes tens of thousands of clones, none of them occurring once. Sample: peripheral blood mononuclear cells. The receptors originated from a person aged 18 to 75 in good health.

In its sample, this clone was seen many times. The CDR3: CASSFVGGGSYEQYF. The DNA read from the CDR3 is TGTGCCAGCAGTTTTGTCGGCGGGGGCTCCTACGAG. This chain links TRBV27 with TRBJ2-7, with 7 bases fitting TRBD2. The sequenced fragment ends 3 residues before the CDR3 boundary, so the rest is inferred from the germline J gene. Germline assignment: CDR1 MNHEY and CDR2 SMNVEV (reference sequence). V was pared by 3 bases and J by 0 bases, with 5 bases of the junction left unmatched. CDR3 length: 15 amino acids.

This clone was counted at least ten times. The CDR3 end lies 3 residues beyond the end of the read and is filled in from the germline J gene. The gene calls are TRBV19 and TRBJ2-5; a weak D match, TRBD1 (5 bases). The length of the CDR3 is 13 residues. Trimming took off 6 bases at V and 5 bases at J, with 13 bases between the two ends. Germline V gene lookup returns CDR1 LNHDA and CDR2 SQIVND (reference sequence). Incomplete CDR3 DNA: TGTGCCAGTAGGATGGCAGGGTTGGAGACC. Translated, it gives CASRMAGLET. The full CDR3 protein reads CASRMAGLETQYF.

At least ten counts were recorded for this clone. The DNA ends 3 residues before the CDR3 does, and the rest of the CDR3 is filled in from the germline J gene. V and J are TRBV7-8 and TRBJ2-3, with 8 bases matching TRBD2. From germline, CDR1 is SGHVS and CDR2 FQNEAQ. This CDR3 spans 18 amino acids. J gave up 0 bases and V 2 bases, and 10 bases lay outside the gene matches. The part of the CDR3 DNA that was read is TGTGCCAGCAGCTTATATTCCTTCAGCGGGAGAAGCACAGATACG. As protein: CASSLYSFSGRSTDT. The whole CDR3 reads CASSLYSFSGRSTDTQYF.

This clone was found a few times. The sequenced part of the CDR3 DNA is TGTGCCAGCAGCTTAGGAACGGGGAGGCCC. Encoded protein: CASSLGTGRP. In full, the CDR3 is CASSLGTGRPQHF. The chain uses TRBV7-2 and TRBJ1-5; D is uncertain. The CDR3 extends 3 residues past the end of the read, so its final part is completed from the germline J gene. The length of the CDR3 is 13 residues. CDR1 is SGHTA, CDR2 FQGNSA, per germline. V lost 1 base and J lost 9, with 10 bases in between.

There are many counts of this clone. The missing CDR3 end, 3 residues past where the read stops, is filled in from the germline J gene. The J gene is TRBJ2-2, the V gene TRBV18; TRBD2 agrees at 13 bases. The CDR3 spans 18 residues. V was pared by 4 bases and J by 6 bases, with 11 bases of the junction left unmatched. Germline CDR1 and CDR2: KGHSH and LQKENI. The CDR3 sequence is CASSLNAVGTSGAGELFF. The sequenced part of the CDR3 DNA is TGTGCCAGCTCACTAAACGCCGTTGGGACTAGCGGGGCCGGGGAG.

This clone occurred many times. One junction end disagrees with the germline gene, perhaps due to a read error. The read is 3 residues too short to cover the CDR3 end, so that end is filled in from the germline J gene. This sequence joins TRBV4-2 and TRBJ2-2; weak D call: TRBD2 (6 bases). CDR3 size: 18 residues. Germline-derived CDR1 and CDR2 are LGHNA and YNFKEQ. Incomplete CDR3 DNA: TGCGCCAGCAGCCAAGAACTTGTGACGGGACTCCCTAAGGGGGAG. Protein product: CASSQELVTGLPKGE. The CDR3, in full, reads CASSQELVTGLPKGELFF.

In this sample, this clone turned up many times. The missing CDR3 end, 3 residues past where the read stops, is filled in from the germline J gene. The chain links TRBV7-3 to TRBJ2-1; tentative D call: TRBD2 (5 bases). Trimming took off 5 bases at V and 6 bases at J, with 11 bases between the two ends. The CDR3 extends over 13 amino acids. Germline V gene lookup returns CDR1 SGHTA and CDR2 FQGTGA. The sequenced part of the CDR3 DNA is TGTGCCAGCAGCCCGACTAACAGCAATGAG. It yields the protein CASSPTNSNE. The full CDR3 reads CASSPTNSNEQFF.